This TCR beta chain was sequenced during a study of beta chain features in type 1 diabetes listed by TCRdb under 2018. With respect to the entire study: Mean age, gender distribution, total cell number and subset yield did not differ between patients and healthy donors. A total of approximately 100 million sorted cells were examined across all samples, and the number of cells per subset was strongly correlated with RNA yield. The study compared TCRB repertoires of sorted circulating CD4+ T cell subsets between recently diagnosed type 1 diabetes patients and matched healthy donors. Whereas all 28 donors provided naive and central memory subsets, regulatory and stem cell-like memory subsets were isolated from just 8 patients and about 8 healthy donors. Study-level results and caveats: In all four CD4+ subsets, TCRB CDR3 length was moderately but significantly shorter in type 1 diabetes patients. Fewer insertions and more nucleotide deletions at VDJ recombination sites were observed in patients with type 1 diabetes, implying thymic rearrangement abnormalities. Shorter templates might have been favored by PCR, but patient and control samples were amplified and corrected together, so both groups would have been affected equally by any skew. Only small numbers of individuals were included in the HLA sub-analyses, which left unresolved whether HLA type had any influence on TCRB rearrangement. Because cDNA was sequenced instead of genomic DNA, highly expressing activated cells could be over-represented, though the groups showed no difference in activation or CD3 levels. Naive, central memory and regulatory TCRB repertoires appeared to be more alike among patients than among healthy donors.

The entire amount of isolated RNA was reverse transcribed using the High Capacity cDNA Reverse Transcription Kit, so the sequenced TCRB transcripts were expressed ones. Deep immunoSEQ sequencing was applied to naive, central memory and regulatory T cell samples, giving an average of around 4 million total reads per sample. Sorted cells were lysed in RLT buffer, and RNA was extracted using DNase-treated RNeasy Micro or Mini kits according to cell number. Each cell subset was processed separately to prevent cross-contamination, with patient and healthy donor samples processed together. The immunoSEQ multiplex PCR was used to amplify TCRB sequences from cDNA, yielding 87-bp fragments that span the CDR3 region. The amplicons were sequenced using the Illumina HiSeq platform. As for the authors' bioinformatics: PCR bias was corrected computationally using synthetic template baselines, and reads within Hamming distance 2 were collapsed, with unmergeable singletons discarded. Reads were aligned against IMGT to assign V, D and J genes, CDR3 length and insertions or deletions at six rearrangement sites. Clonotype counts were normalized to sorted cell number within each subset before computing true diversity and Gini coefficients with the tcR R package. The overlap coefficient, calculated on TCRB nucleotide sequences, was used to quantify repertoire sharing. TCRdb's version of the immuneACCESS table is confined to in-frame rearrangements and falls short of the full clone set. An unresolved V gene accounts for under half of the shortfall where checked; the remainder is of unknown origin. V, J and clone size derive from that table, while D and trimming were established from the DNA sequence. Across this sample there are more than 300,000 clones, with roughly 8% seen only once. Approximately 0.44% of the sample lies in the top ten.

The germline V gene (reference sequence) specifies LNHDA as CDR1 and SQIVND as CDR2. From its cysteine to its phenylalanine, the CDR3 spans 15 amino acids. Solely the CDR3 DNA is kept, with 45 bases framed from the first base. V ends up 8 bases short and J 3 bases short, with an unmatched junction base count of 11. In the case of this clone: Its antigen target is currently unknown. No clone much larger than this one lies a single base away; base qualities are absent.

From each donor, a single peripheral blood sample of about 100 mL on average was drawn into heparinised tubes. Naive, central memory, regulatory and stem cell-like memory CD4+ T cells were sorted on a BD FACSAria II using a panel including CD45RO, CCR7, CD25, CD127, CD95 and CD27. All sorted populations exceeded 95% purity. PBMCs were isolated immediately by Lymphoprep density gradient centrifugation and stained directly without culture. Samples were stained and sorted in pairs, with one healthy donor and one patient per experiment, so that batch effects were minimized. The TCR originated in a woman in her late teens or twenties in good health. The receptor chain draws on TRBV19 and TRBJ1-1; 8 bases in between match TRBD1. The sequenced sample consisted of central memory CD4+ T cells from blood. Here is the DNA: TGTGCCAGTCGCAAATTCCAGGGGGCAGACACTGAAGCTTTCTTT. This translates into CASRKFQGADTEAFF.